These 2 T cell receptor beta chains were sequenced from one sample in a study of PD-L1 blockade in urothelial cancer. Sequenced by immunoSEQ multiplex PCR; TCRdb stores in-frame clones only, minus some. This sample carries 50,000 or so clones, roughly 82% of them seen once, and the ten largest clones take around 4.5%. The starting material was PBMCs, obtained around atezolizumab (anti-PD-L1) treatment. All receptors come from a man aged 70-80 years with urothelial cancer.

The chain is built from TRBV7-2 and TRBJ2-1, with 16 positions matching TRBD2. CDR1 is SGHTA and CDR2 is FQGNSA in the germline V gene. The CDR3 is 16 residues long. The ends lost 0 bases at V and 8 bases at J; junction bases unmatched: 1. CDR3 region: CASSLAGLAGGDEQFF. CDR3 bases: TGTGCCAGCAGCTTAGCGGGACTAGCGGGAGGGGATGAGCAGTTCTTC.

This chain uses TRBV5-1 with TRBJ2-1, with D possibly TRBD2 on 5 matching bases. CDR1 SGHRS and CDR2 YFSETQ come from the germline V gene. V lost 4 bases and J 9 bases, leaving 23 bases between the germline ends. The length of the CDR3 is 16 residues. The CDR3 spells CASSPGASPREGEQFF. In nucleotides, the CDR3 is TGCGCCAGCAGCCCTGGAGCTAGTCCTAGAGAGGGTGAGCAGTTCTTC.